The 25 T cell receptor beta chains presented below share a single source sample, sequenced in a study of T cells after yellow fever vaccination (dated by TCRdb to the late 2010s). Library preparation used 5' RACE. Sequencing was carried out with an Illumina NovaSeq 6000. TCRdb reanalyzed the raw reads on its own, using fastp at Q25 for trimming and MiXCR for clone calling, and kept in-frame beta chains. Rows with a matching CDR3 protein are joined into one entry that keeps the most common DNA and genes. In all, the sample holds about 240,000 distinct CDR3 sequences, and over 3% of those were seen once. Clones ranked in the top ten supply around 19% of the sample. The treatment or condition label, as the study defines it: live attenuated yellow fever vaccine strain. The source material was PBMCs, sampled 15 days after the yellow fever booster vaccination. Source of these receptors: a man between 18 and 35 years old who received the YFV17D yellow fever vaccine.

This clonotype was counted ten times or more. The gene calls are TRBV7-2 and TRBJ2-1; 8 bases align to TRBD2. Germline values: CDR1 SGHTA, CDR2 FQGNSA. CDR3 length: 16 residues. Losses at the gene ends were 3 bases for V and 3 bases for J; bases not matched to a gene: 7. CDR3 loop: CASSFPGSGNYNEQFF. CDR3 coding DNA: TGTGCCAGCAGCTTCCCGGGTAGCGGGAACTACAATGAGCAGTTCTTC.

The table lists this clonotype with many counts. The genes are TRBV7-3 and TRBJ2-1; D is ambiguous. Germline CDR1 is SGHTA and CDR2 is FQGTGA. This CDR3 is 15 amino acids long. Trimming took off 1 base at V and 5 bases at J, with 12 bases between the two ends. CDR3 in DNA: TGTGCCAGCAGCTTAAGTCCTAGTTCGAACAATGAGCAGTTCTTC. Translated, it gives CASSLSPSSNNEQFF.

This clonotype appeared many times. V and J are TRBV18 and TRBJ2-2, with unresolved D. Germline loops: CDR1 KGHSH, CDR2 LQKENI. The CDR3 runs to 14 residues. Trimming took off 1 base at V and 3 bases at J, with 6 bases between the two ends. The DNA for the CDR3 is TGTGCCAGCTCACCACGTGCAGACACCGGGGAGCTGTTTTTT. This gives the protein CASSPRADTGELFF.

This clonotype was recorded at least ten times. The genes are TRBV28 and TRBJ1-1; D unresolved. The V end lost 1 base, the J end lost 11 bases, and 8 bases lay between the germline ends. Germline CDR1 reads MDHEN; CDR2 reads SYDVKM. CDR3 length equals 11 residues. This chain's CDR3 is CASSLFPKAFF. The CDR3, as DNA: TGTGCCAGCAGTTTATTCCCCAAGGCTTTCTTT.

Only a few counts were recorded for this clonotype. V usage is TRBV4-1 and J usage is TRBJ2-3; 9 bases are shared with TRBD2. Per germline, CDR1 MGHRA and CDR2 YSYEKL. This CDR3 has 16 residues. Losses at the gene ends were 0 bases for V and 4 bases for J; bases not matched to a gene: 5. In nucleotides, the CDR3 is TGCGCCAGCAGCCAAGAAGGCGGGGGGGGCTCAGATACGCAGTATTTT. Amino acid sequence: CASSQEGGGGSDTQYF.

This clonotype was seen ten or more times. The rearrangement links TRBV5-6 to TRBJ2-3; TRBD1 matches at 10 bases. This CDR3 comprises 16 residues. Germline CDR1 and CDR2: SGHDT and YYEEEE. V gave up 4 bases and J gave up 6 bases; unmatched junction bases: 11. This chain's CDR3 is CASSDRDRGESDTQYF. CDR3 sequence (DNA): TGTGCCAGCAGCGACCGGGACAGGGGAGAGTCCGATACGCAGTATTTT.

This clonotype showed up many times. This chain links TRBV30 with TRBJ1-4, with no clear D. CDR3 length: 12 residues. CDR1 is GTSNPN, CDR2 SVGIG, per germline (reference sequence). V gave up 8 bases and J gave up 7 bases, with 14 bases separating them. The CDR3 DNA reads as TGTGCCCGGGATGAGGGAGGTGAAAAACTGTTTTTT. Its protein product is CARDEGGEKLFF.

This clonotype was seen only a few times. V usage is TRBV19 and J usage is TRBJ1-2; TRBD1 might be the D (5 bases). The germline V and J ends were trimmed by 0 bases and 1 base, with 9 bases remaining between them. Germline lookup yields CDR1 LNHDA and CDR2 SQIVND (reference sequence). This CDR3 contains 15 residues. The CDR3 bases are TGTGCCAGTAGTATAGATGTCGGGGGTAACTATGGCTACACCTTC. This sequence encodes CASSIDVGGNYGYTF.

This clonotype was recorded many times. The V and J genes are TRBV7-3 and TRBJ2-2; D call uncertain. The CDR3 runs 14 residues. The V end was cut by 1 base, the J end by 2 bases, with 5 bases between. Germline V gene lookup returns CDR1 SGHTA and CDR2 FQGTGA. Here the CDR3 reads CASSLSPNTGELFF. In DNA form, the CDR3 reads TGTGCCAGCAGCTTAAGTCCCAACACCGGGGAGCTGTTTTTT.

Ten or more counts support this clonotype. This rearrangement joins TRBV11-2 to TRBJ2-1, with 8 bases lining up with TRBD1. Germline V gene sequence: CDR1 SGHAT, CDR2 FQNNGV. CDR3 length: 14 residues. After removal of 9 bases from V and 4 bases from J, the junction contained 8 bases not matched to a gene. CDR3 sequence reads: CASSLGTGYNEQFF. DNA for the CDR3: TGTGCCAGTAGTCTCGGGACAGGTTACAATGAGCAGTTCTTC. Full variable domain (rest looked up from reference TRBV11-2 and TRBJ2-1): EAGVAQSPRYKIIEKRQSVAFWCNPISGHATLYWYQQILGQGPKLLIQFQNNGVVDDSQLPKDRFSAERLKGVDSTLKIQPAKLEDSAVYLCASSLGTGYNEQFFGPGTRLTVL.

The chain has TRBV24-1 and TRBJ1-2; no clear D. Per germline, CDR1 KGHDR and CDR2 SFDVKD. The CDR3 sequence is 13 residues long. The V end was cut by 5 bases, the J end by 2 bases, with 8 bases between. Here the CDR3 reads CATSVATNYGYTF. CDR3 nucleotides: TGTGCCACCAGTGTTGCGACGAACTATGGCTACACCTTC.

At least ten counts were recorded for this clonotype. J is TRBJ2-1 and V is TRBV11-2; 7 bases align to TRBD2. The CDR3 spans 17 residues. V gave up 4 bases and J gave up 2 bases; unmatched junction bases: 11. Germline CDR1 and CDR2: SGHAT and FQNNGV. CDR3 in amino acids: CASSSQKAGTTYNEQFF. DNA for the CDR3: TGTGCCAGCAGCTCGCAAAAAGCGGGGACGACCTACAATGAGCAGTTCTTC.

At least ten counts were recorded for this clonotype. CDR3 protein: CASSLSPGRTISGELFF. CDR3 bases: TGTGCCAGCAGCTTATCCCCCGGAAGAACTATTTCCGGGGAGCTGTTTTTT. This chain links TRBV11-3 with TRBJ2-2; unclear D gene. Germline CDR1 SGHNT, CDR2 YENEEA. Trimming cost V 2 bases and J 6 bases, with 19 bases left between them. The CDR3 loop spans 17 amino acids.

This clonotype was seen at least ten times. The chain combines TRBV12-3 or TRBV12-4 with TRBJ2-3, with a possible D match to TRBD2 (7 bases). The CDR3 loop spans 14 amino acids. Trimming cost V 6 bases and J 4 bases, with 14 bases left between them. In DNA form, the CDR3 reads TGTGCCAGCAGCCAACAAGGGGGGGCAGATACGCAGTATTTT. Its translation is CASSQQGGADTQYF.

This clonotype was seen at least ten times. The genes are TRBV3-2 and TRBJ1-2. TRBV3-2 is reported as a pseudogene. This CDR3 contains 13 residues. The DNA for the CDR3 is TGTGCCAGCAGCCAACGTCCGAATAAGGGCTACACCTTC. Amino acid sequence: CASSQRPNKGYTF.

On this clonotype: One end of the junction varies from germline; a read error may be responsible. The rearrangement joins TRBV4-2 to TRBJ1-2, with 9 bases lining up with TRBD1. The CDR3 consists of 14 residues. Per germline, CDR1 LGHNA and CDR2 YNFKEQ. CDR3 DNA sequence: TGTGCCAGCAGCGAAGACAGGGGGAACTATGGCTACACCTTC. This gives the protein CASSEDRGNYGYTF.

The sample holds a few counts of this clonotype. The V call is TRBV7-2, the J call TRBJ2-7; 11 bases are shared with TRBD2. The CDR3 loop spans 14 amino acids. V shed 3 bases, J shed 3 bases, and the junction held 1 base outside the gene matches. Germline CDR1 and CDR2: SGHTA and FQGNSA. CDR3 coding DNA: TGTGCCAGCAGCTTCACTAGCGGGGGCTACGAGCAGTACGTC. It translates to CASSFTSGGYEQYV.

This clonotype has at least ten counts. This chain joins TRBV6-2 or TRBV6-3 and TRBJ2-2, with D possibly TRBD1 on 6 matching bases. Trimming took 2 bases from V and 1 from J, leaving 14 bases between them. Germline values: CDR1 MNHEY, CDR2 SVGEGT. The CDR3 contains 17 residues. The DNA of the CDR3 is TGTGCCAGCAGTTACCTCCCGTCGACAGGGAACACCGGGGAGCTGTTTTTT. Protein product: CASSYLPSTGNTGELFF.

This clonotype was counted a few times. The chain links TRBV9 to TRBJ1-6; 7 bases fit TRBD1. From germline, CDR1 is SGDLS and CDR2 YYNGEE. J gave up 8 bases and V 5 bases, and 10 bases lay outside the gene matches. CDR3 length: 15 amino acids. The CDR3 DNA sequence: TGTGCCAGCAGTCGGCCGGGACAGAGGGATTCACCCCTCCACTTT. Protein: CASSRPGQRDSPLHF.

This clonotype was counted at least ten times. This sequence joins TRBV10-2 and TRBJ2-1; the match to TRBD2 covers 8 bases. The length of the CDR3 is 11 residues. V lost 2 bases and J lost 15; bases outside the gene matches: 3. Per germline, CDR1 WSHSY and CDR2 SAAADI. The CDR3 spells CASSESGGAFF. CDR3 DNA sequence: TGCGCCAGCAGTGAGAGCGGGGGTGCGTTCTTC.

In its sample, this clonotype was seen many times. The chain recombines TRBV30 with TRBJ1-5; D possibly corresponds to TRBD1 (5 bases). The germline V gene encodes CDR1 GTSNPN and CDR2 SVGIG (reference sequence). With 4 bases removed from V and 1 base from J, the gap between germline ends came to 11 bases. The CDR3 has 14 residues. The CDR3 nucleotides are TGTGCCTGGACTCCGGGACCCAGCAATCAGCCCCAGCATTTT. Translation: CAWTPGPSNQPQHF.

This clonotype was seen ten or more times. The chain links TRBV7-2 to TRBJ1-2; D not certain. The V gene lost 5 bases and the J gene lost 4 bases, with 5 bases spanning the gap. CDR1 and CDR2 from the germline V gene are SGHTA and FQGNSA. CDR3 length equals 11 residues. Here the CDR3 DNA reads TGTGCCAGCAGCGCGTTCTATGGCTACACCTTC. This gives the protein CASSAFYGYTF.

The sample holds many counts of this clonotype. The rearrangement links TRBV9 to TRBJ2-2; D remains unclear. Per germline, CDR1 SGDLS and CDR2 YYNGEE. V lost 0 bases and J lost 3, with 12 bases in between. This CDR3 has 16 residues. This CDR3 is CASSVEVSAHTGELFF. The CDR3 DNA is TGTGCCAGCAGCGTAGAGGTATCGGCCCACACCGGGGAGCTGTTTTTT.

The table lists this clonotype with many counts. The chain employs TRBV15 and TRBJ2-2; 7 bases match TRBD2. From germline, CDR1 is LNHNV and CDR2 YYDKDF (reference sequence). CDR3 length: 15 amino acids. The V and J ends lost 1 base and 8 bases, in that order; junction bases with no gene match: 7. CDR3 DNA: TGTGCCACCAGCAGAGCAAGTCGTAGCGGGGGGGAGCTGTTTTTT. Translated, it gives CATSRASRSGGELFF.

This clonotype was observed at least ten times. The chain is built from TRBV5-4 and TRBJ2-1; possibly TRBD1 for D (5 bases). Trimming took off 1 base at V and 2 bases at J, with 16 bases between the two ends. The length of the CDR3 is 17 residues. Germline CDR1 reads SGHNT; CDR2 reads YYREEE (reference sequence). This CDR3 is CASSLSQGFLPYNEQFF. CDR3 DNA: TGTGCCAGCAGCTTGTCCCAGGGTTTCTTGCCCTACAATGAGCAGTTCTTC.